This T cell receptor beta chain was sequenced for a study of human T cells and chemical hapten exposure. Turning to the study itself: Skin of the upper inner arm, about 2 cm by about 2 cm, received 2% DPC for sensitization. Predominantly women, the patients had alopecia areata, totalis or universalis.

Germline values: CDR1 MNHEY, CDR2 SVGAGI. The CDR3 has 17 residues. The V end lost 3 bases, the J end lost 1 base, and 15 bases lay between the germline ends. This clonotype has a handful of counts. TCRdb used MiXCR to reprocess the RACE reads, holding one entry per CDR3 protein. The sample includes 100,000 or so distinct CDR3 sequences, approximately 36% of them seen just once. Regarding time point: patch test 3, about 24 weeks after DPC sensitization. Treatment defined: therapeutic diphenylcyclopropenone sensitization with weekly scalp DPC. The clonotype originates from a man in his forties with alopecia areata. Some clones in this sample may be carry-over from other donors' samples. This sample comprised whole blood, obtained in connection with sensitization to the hapten diphenylcyclopropenone (DPC). The chain is built from TRBV6-5 and TRBJ2-2; perhaps TRBD2 as D (5 bases). CDR3: CASSYSTRGVNTGELFF. CDR3 DNA: TGTGCCAGCAGTTATTCTACCCGGGGAGTGAACACCGGGGAGCTGTTTTTT.